The present T cell receptor beta chain was sequenced within a study of shared clonotypes between healthy human individuals. Overall study: The people who gave samples were a couple of women and a few men aged 18 to 49.

Germline CDR1 and CDR2: SGHTA and FQGNSA. The length of the CDR3 is 16 residues. General observations from the study: Clonotype sharing across several donors was observed for around 5% of naive CD4 clonotypes.

Source study methods: Filtering differed because ImmunoSEQ produced junction-only sequences that carried no quality scores. The method was immunoSEQ multiplex PCR; TCRdb's version includes in-frame clones alone and lacks a portion of them. Clone size and V and J calls were adopted from that table, with D and trimming inferred from the DNA. Here the sample spans under 2.5 million clones, 85% to 95% being singletons. A word on this clone: Its cognate antigen is unknown. The junction departs from germline at one end; a sequencing error may be responsible.

Those who donated were healthy HIV-negative adults, with no recent acute infections or vaccinations reported. Sequenced material: naive CD4+ T cells from PBMCs. As to subset: CD45RA+ positively selected. The TCR originated in a man aged 18 to 30 in good health. Some clones in this sample may be carry-over from other donors' samples. The rearrangement links TRBV7-2 to TRBJ1-2, with a tentative D call TRBD1 (5 bases). The CDR3 DNA reads as TGTGCCAGCAGCTTAGAATCCGGGACTGCTAAATATGGCTACACCTTC. It is translated as CASSLESGTAKYGYTF.